These 4 T cell receptor beta chains originate from one sample sequenced in a study of T cell responses to AZD1222 COVID-19 vaccine. TCRdb's table, derived via immunoSEQ multiplex PCR, lists solely in-frame clones and lacks some. The data contain 110,000 to 150,000 clones, 85% to 90% of them singletons. Sequencing was performed on peripheral blood, taken on day 0 of AZD1222 vaccination. Receptors were obtained from an adult in good health.

The genes are TRBV12-5 and TRBJ2-1; TRBD2 is a possible D gene (6 bases). CDR1 is LGHNT and CDR2 is FRNRAP in the germline V gene. The CDR3 contains 13 residues. With 5 bases removed from V and 1 base from J, the gap between germline ends came to 6 bases. CDR3 coding DNA: TGTGCTAGTGGTGGGGGGTCCTACAATGAGCAGTTCTTC. Translated, it gives CASGGGSYNEQFF.

The CDR3 is CASNLGRVANEQFF. In DNA, the CDR3 is TGTGCCAGCAATCTGGGCCGGGTGGCCAATGAGCAGTTCTTC. The V and J genes are TRBV7-9 and TRBJ2-1; D call uncertain. CDR1 SEHNR and CDR2 FQNEAQ come from the germline V gene (reference sequence). The V end lost 7 bases, the J end lost 6 bases, and 16 bases lay between the germline ends. CDR3 length: 14 amino acids.

The gene calls are TRBV30 and TRBJ2-1; D remains unclear. Germline CDR1 is GTSNPN and CDR2 is SVGIG (reference sequence). Trimming removed 1 base at V and 9 bases at J, with 7 bases between. The CDR3 length is 11 residues. Here the CDR3 DNA reads TGTGCCTGGAGTGGGGCGTTTGAGCAGTTCTTC. Translation: CAWSGAFEQFF.

The chain carries TRBV7-2 and TRBJ2-2; 8 nucleotides align to TRBD1. The V gene end was trimmed by 5 bases and the J gene end by 6 bases; junction bases not matched to a gene: 2. The germline gives CDR1 SGHTA, CDR2 FQGNSA. The CDR3 is made up of 13 amino acids. CDR3 loop: CASSTQGAGELFF. The CDR3 DNA reads as TGTGCCAGCAGCACACAGGGGGCCGGGGAGCTGTTTTTT. Using reference TRBV7-2 and TRBJ2-2 for the parts outside the CDR3, the full variable domain is GAGVSQSPSNKVTEKGKDVELRCDPISGHTALYWYRQSLGQGLEFLIYFQGNSAPDKSGLPSDRFSAERTGGSVSTLTIQRTQQEDSAVYLCASSTQGAGELFFGEGSRLTVL.